The 26 T cell receptor beta chains reported below all come from one sample, sequenced in a study of blood T cell repertoires in COVID-19. TCRdb's table, derived via immunoSEQ multiplex PCR, lists solely in-frame clones and lacks some. The sample holds about 350,000 clones; roughly 87% are singletons and the top ten take roughly 8.9%. Source material: peripheral blood. These receptor sequences come from a man aged 30-40 years with COVID-19, enrolled during active disease.

The genes are TRBV19 and TRBJ1-2, with 7 bases that match TRBD1. Germline lookup yields CDR1 LNHDA and CDR2 SQIVND (reference sequence). Unmatched junction bases numbered 15, after V lost 5 bases and J lost 6 bases. The CDR3 length is 16 residues. The CDR3 sequence: CASSPEGDSLRDGYTF. CDR3 sequence (DNA): TGTGCCAGTAGTCCAGAGGGGGACAGCCTCAGGGATGGCTACACCTTC.

A single count supports this clone. The chain carries TRBV5-4 and TRBJ2-7; 10 positions match TRBD1. The CDR3 covers 17 residues. CDR1 and CDR2 (germline): SGHNT, YYREEE (reference sequence). The junction had 11 bases not matched to a gene; V was cut back by 4 bases and J by 1 base. The CDR3 sequence is CASSPARGQGISYEQYF. The CDR3, as DNA: TGTGCCAGCAGCCCTGCGAGGGGACAGGGGATTTCCTACGAGCAGTACTTC.

The chain couples TRBV6-5 to TRBJ1-4; 9 positions agree with TRBD1. The germline V gene has CDR1 MNHEY and CDR2 SVGAGI. The CDR3 spans 14 residues. The V gene end was trimmed by 6 bases and the J gene end by 8 bases; junction bases not matched to a gene: 7. CDR3 nucleotides: TGTGCCAGCAGGGGAAGGACAGGGGTGGAAAAACTGTTTTTT. Residues: CASRGRTGVEKLFF.

In its sample, this clone was seen once. CDR3: CASSVGDRGYQETQYF. The DNA of the CDR3 is TGTGCCAGCAGCGTAGGGGACAGGGGATACCAAGAGACCCAGTACTTC. The chain couples TRBV9 to TRBJ2-5, with 10 bases fitting TRBD1. This CDR3 spans 16 amino acids. Germline V gene data show CDR1 as SGDLS and CDR2 as YYNGEE. With V trimmed by 0 bases and J by 0 bases, 2 bases remained unmatched.

The CDR3: CASSLASSGRVMTGELFF. CDR3 bases: TGTGCCAGCAGCTTGGCTTCCAGCGGGAGGGTGATGACCGGGGAGCTGTTTTTT. The chain links TRBV5-5 to TRBJ2-2; 10 nucleotides agree with TRBD2. V lost 0 bases, J lost 5 bases, and 10 bases stayed unmatched. In germline, CDR1 is SGHKS, CDR2 YYEKEE (reference sequence). The CDR3 contains 18 residues.

This sequence joins TRBV12-5 and TRBJ2-5; D is uncertain. Germline V gene data show CDR1 as LGHNT and CDR2 as FRNRAP. V was trimmed by 0 bases and J by 4 bases, leaving 6 bases between them. The CDR3 sequence is 13 residues long. The CDR3 region is CASGLVSGETQYF. The CDR3 DNA is TGTGCTAGTGGTTTGGTATCCGGAGAGACCCAGTACTTC.

V and J are TRBV24-1 and TRBJ2-2; 12 nucleotides line up with TRBD1. Germline CDR1 and CDR2: KGHDR and SFDVKD. V shed 6 bases and J 1 base; nucleotides not matched to a gene: 14. The CDR3 runs to 20 residues. This chain's CDR3 is CATSSPSGQGAGGNTGELFF. The DNA of the CDR3 is TGTGCCACCAGTAGCCCCTCGGGACAGGGGGCCGGTGGGAACACCGGGGAGCTGTTTTTT.

Here the CDR3 reads CASSIRSDAYNEQFF. CDR3 bases: TGTGCCAGTAGTATACGGAGCGACGCATACAATGAGCAGTTCTTC. The chain carries TRBV19 and TRBJ2-1; no clear D. From germline, CDR1 is LNHDA and CDR2 SQIVND (reference sequence). There are 15 residues in the CDR3. The V end was cut by 2 bases, the J end by 4 bases, with 12 bases between.

The chain joins TRBV27 to TRBJ2-6, with 8 bases that match TRBD1. Germline V gene data show CDR1 as MNHEY and CDR2 as SMNVEV (reference sequence). Losses at the gene ends were 2 bases for V and 0 bases for J; bases not matched to a gene: 6. CDR3 size: 18 residues. The CDR3 is CASSLGQGRFSGANVLTF. For the CDR3, the DNA is TGTGCCAGCAGTTTAGGACAGGGTAGGTTCTCTGGGGCCAACGTCCTGACTTTC.

V and J are TRBV9 and TRBJ2-1; 10 nucleotides match TRBD2. This CDR3 is built from 16 residues. Trimming cost V 0 bases and J 9 bases; bases outside gene matches: 9. In germline, CDR1 is SGDLS, CDR2 YYNGEE. CDR3 coding DNA: TGTGCCAGCAGCGTAGATTCCAGCGGGAGGGCCCGTGAGCAGTTCTTC. This sequence encodes CASSVDSSGRAREQFF.

This chain uses TRBV23-1 with TRBJ1-1; perhaps TRBD1 as D (5 bases). TRBV23-1 is annotated as an ORF whose role is uncertain. Between the trimmed V and J ends, which lost 6 bases and 3 bases, there was a span of 23 bases. The CDR3 spans 17 residues. CDR3 bases: TGCGCCAGCAGCCAAGTCCACAGAAACAAGGGGTACACTGAAGCTTTCTTT. Residues: CASSQVHRNKGYTEAFF.

The rearrangement uses TRBV5-1 and TRBJ1-1; TRBD1 might be the D (6 bases). V lost 4 bases to trimming and J lost 5 bases, with 12 bases between them. CDR3 length: 13 amino acids. Germline V gene data show CDR1 as SGHRS and CDR2 as YFSETQ. The CDR3 coding sequence is TGCGCCAGCAGCGACAGGACGGAGACTGAAGCTTTCTTT. As protein: CASSDRTETEAFF.

The CDR3 here is CASSSGQGFTYGYTF. The DNA for the CDR3 is TGTGCCAGTAGCTCCGGACAGGGGTTCACTTATGGCTACACCTTC. The V gene is TRBV19, the J gene TRBJ1-2, with 9 bases matching TRBD1. V dropped 6 bases and J dropped 5; count of bases not matched to a gene: 10. This CDR3 spans 15 amino acids. Per germline, CDR1 LNHDA and CDR2 SQIVND (reference sequence).

The rearrangement joins TRBV5-1 to TRBJ1-1; a possible D gene is TRBD1 (5 bases). This CDR3 is 15 amino acids long. The V gene lost 4 bases and the J gene lost 7 bases, with 20 bases spanning the gap. The germline CDR1 and CDR2 sequences are SGHRS and YFSETQ. Here the CDR3 DNA reads TGCGCCAGCAGCAGCGGAACGCCGGGGGTTGGTGAAGCTTTCTTT. Translating it yields CASSSGTPGVGEAFF. The full variable domain, completed using reference TRBV5-1 and TRBJ1-1, is KAGVTQTPRYLIKTRGQQVTLSCSPISGHRSVSWYQQTPGQGLQFLFEYFSETQRNKGNFPGRFSGRQFSNSRSEMNVSTLELGDSALYLCASSSGTPGVGEAFFGQGTRLTVV.

V usage is TRBV19 and J usage is TRBJ2-3, with TRBD2 matching over 15 bases. The CDR3 spans 19 residues. V shed 5 bases, J shed 0 bases, and the junction held 9 bases outside the gene matches. Germline V lookup: CDR1 LNHDA, CDR2 SQIVND (reference sequence). The CDR3 loop is CASSLGLAGGLVSTDTQYF. CDR3 nucleotide sequence: TGTGCCAGTAGTCTAGGACTAGCGGGAGGGCTAGTAAGCACAGATACGCAGTATTTT.

This clone was seen only once. V usage is TRBV7-8 and J usage is TRBJ1-3, with TRBD1 matching over 9 bases. CDR1 is SGHVS and CDR2 is FQNEAQ in the germline V gene. The CDR3 length is 16 residues. J lost 0 bases, V lost 4 bases, and 4 bases had no gene match. This CDR3 is CASSSGTGFSGNTIYF. The CDR3 DNA reads as TGTGCCAGCAGCTCCGGGACAGGGTTCTCTGGAAACACCATATATTTT.

The chain recombines TRBV9 with TRBJ2-3; 7 nucleotides match TRBD2. The V gene's germline CDR1 is SGDLS and CDR2 YYNGEE. V gave up 4 bases and J gave up 5 bases; unmatched junction bases: 13. This CDR3 region has 16 residues. The CDR3 spells CASSPRRGGPVDTQYF. DNA of the CDR3: TGTGCCAGCAGCCCCCGGCGGGGAGGGCCGGTAGATACGCAGTATTTT.

The chain has TRBV7-6 and TRBJ2-5; 12 bases are shared with TRBD2. CDR1 is SGHVS and CDR2 is FNYEAQ in the germline V gene. V trimming: 5 bases; J trimming: 5 bases; junction bases outside the gene matches: 9. CDR3 size: 16 residues. The CDR3 loop is CASSLNLAGGPETQYF. DNA for the CDR3: TGTGCCAGCAGCCTTAATCTAGCGGGGGGGCCGGAGACCCAGTACTTC.

To note about this clone: Other DNA sequences in the same sample also yield this CDR3. The J gene is TRBJ2-4, the V gene TRBV19; no reliable D call. Germline V lookup: CDR1 LNHDA, CDR2 SQIVND (reference sequence). Between the trimmed V and J ends, which lost 1 base and 3 bases, there was a span of 7 bases. CDR3 length equals 14 residues. The CDR3 DNA sequence: TGTGCCAGTAGTATAGTTGAGAACAAAAACATTCAGTACTTC. Residues: CASSIVENKNIQYF.

The chain has TRBV18 and TRBJ1-4; no firm D call. Trimming took 3 bases from V and 2 from J, leaving 7 bases between them. The CDR3 spans 14 residues. Germline assignment: CDR1 KGHSH and CDR2 LQKENI. CDR3 sequence reads: CASSPTRTNEKLFF. CDR3 coding DNA: TGTGCCAGCTCACCCACGAGGACTAATGAAAAACTGTTTTTT.

The table lists this clone with many counts. This chain links TRBV19 with TRBJ2-1; D is undetermined. Trimming shortened V by 7 bases and J by 6 bases, and 19 bases separated the two germline ends. This CDR3 is built from 15 residues. Germline V lookup: CDR1 LNHDA, CDR2 SQIVND (reference sequence). The CDR3 sequence: CASKRSEEISNEQFF. As DNA, the CDR3 is TGTGCCAGTAAACGGAGTGAGGAGATCTCCAATGAGCAGTTCTTC.

The V and J genes are TRBV3-1 (or the pseudogene TRBV3-2) and TRBJ2-3; TRBD1 aligns across 9 bases. Germline values: CDR1 LGHDT, CDR2 YNNKEL (reference sequence). The CDR3 contains 16 residues. With V trimmed by 2 bases and J by 1 base, 4 bases remained unmatched. CDR3 sequence reads: CASSQRGTGRTDTQYF. The CDR3 bases are TGTGCCAGCAGCCAAAGGGGGACAGGGCGCACAGATACGCAGTATTTT.

Regarding this clone: Other nucleotide sequences from this sample produce the same CDR3. DNA of the CDR3: TGCGCCAGCAGCTTGGGAGGGGGCTATGGCTACACCTTC. Translated: CASSLGGGYGYTF. The V and J genes are TRBV5-1 and TRBJ1-2; D is possibly TRBD1 (6 bases). The germline CDR1 and CDR2 sequences are SGHRS and YFSETQ. This CDR3 has 13 amino acids. Trimming took off 0 bases at V and 4 bases at J, with 7 bases between the two ends.

DNA of the CDR3: TGTGCCAGCAGCCTTACCAAAACGGTCGGTAGGCCCCAGCATTTT. Translation gives CASSLTKTVGRPQHF. The chain recombines TRBV21-1 with TRBJ1-5. TRBV21-1 is recorded as a pseudogene. The CDR3 has 15 amino acids.

The chain is built from TRBV19 and TRBJ1-1; a weak D match, TRBD1 (5 bases). CDR1 is LNHDA and CDR2 is SQIVND in the germline V gene (reference sequence). The V and J ends lost 6 bases and 4 bases respectively, with 27 bases between them. This CDR3 spans 18 amino acids. The CDR3 DNA is TGTGCCAGTAGAATAACAGGTCCCAACCTCCTATATCGCACTGAAGCTTTCTTT. Protein product: CASRITGPNLLYRTEAFF.

The chain recombines TRBV9 with TRBJ1-2, with D possibly being TRBD1 (5 bases). V dropped 0 bases and J dropped 1 base, with 10 bases sitting between them. Germline-derived CDR1 and CDR2 are SGDLS and YYNGEE. CDR3 length: 15 amino acids. The CDR3 reads CASSVDGRVNYGYTF. CDR3 bases: TGTGCCAGCAGCGTAGACGGCAGGGTTAACTATGGCTACACCTTC.